A selection of T cell receptor beta chains follows, all from one sample in a study of T cells in Graves' hyperthyroidism and ophthalmopathy. MiXCR, run by TCRdb on the multiplex PCR reads, gives a single entry per CDR3 protein. The sample lists around 620,000 distinct CDR3 sequences; around 16% were seen once. Sequencing used blood. These receptor sequences come from a woman aged 30 to 39 with Graves' hyperthyroidism. The CDR3 runs from the conserved cysteine through the conserved F or W. D genes are given only for firm matches. The size field is filled for only some rows; it gives once, few, many or a size class.

D gene | clone size | J gene | V gene | CDR3 DNA | CDR3 protein
. | many | TRBJ2-5 | TRBV11-3 | TGTGCCAGCAGCTTAGCGAGGAGGCCTATCCAAGAGACCCAGTACTTC | CASSLARRPIQETQYF
. | few | TRBJ2-3 | TRBV6-1 | TGTGCCAGCAGGGTGGGCGGAAGCACAGATACGCAGTGTTTT | CASRVGGSTDTQCF
TRBD1 | once | TRBJ2-2 | TRBV28 | TGTGCCAGCAGTCTTGACAGGGAGTTACCCGGGGAGCTGTTTTTT | CASSLDRELPGELFF
. | . | TRBJ2-1 | TRBV6-5 | TGTGCCAGCAGTTCGAAGGGACCGGGGCTTGTTGAGCAGTTCTTC | CASSSKGPGLVEQFF
. | . | TRBJ2-7 | TRBV24-1 | TGTGCCACCAGTGACACGACAGTCTACGAGCAGTACTTC | CATSDTTVYEQYF
. | many | TRBJ1-2 | TRBV2 | TGTGCCAGCAGTGAAGCGCCGGGGGGCTATGGCTACACCTTC | CASSEAPGGYGYTF
. | many | TRBJ2-7 | TRBV6-1 | TGTGCCAGCAGGCAACGGGACACATATGGCGAGCAGTACTTC | CASRQRDTYGEQYF
. | . | TRBJ1-1 | TRBV20-1 | TGCAGTGCCAAGGGGGGAGTGGCTGAAGCTTTCTTT | CSAKGGVAEAFF
TRBD2 | many | TRBJ2-3 | TRBV5-1 | TGCGCCAGCAGCTTGTTTGGGACTAGCGGCCCGGGGGGTGTGGATACGCAGTATTTT | CASSLFGTSGPGGVDTQYF
. | few | TRBJ1-4 | TRBV28 | TGTGCCAGCAGAAAACGGGGAGCGACTAATGAAAAACTGTTTTTT | CASRKRGATNEKLFF
TRBD1 | few | TRBJ1-1 | TRBV20-1 | TGCAGTGCTAGAGAGGGACAGGGGATGAACACTGAAGCTTTCTTT | CSAREGQGMNTEAFF
. | . | TRBJ2-7 | TRBV5-1 | TGCGCCAGCAGCGGACCAGGGGTTCACGAGCAGTACTTC | CASSGPGVHEQYF
. | many | TRBJ2-4 | TRBV28 | TGTGCCAGCAGTGCCTTAGACACCCGAGGGGCCAAAAACATTCAGTACTTC | CASSALDTRGAKNIQYF
. | . | TRBJ2-1 | TRBV7-9 | TGTGCCAGCAGCTCCTCGGCGGGTACAGGGAATGAGCAGTTCTTC | CASSSSAGTGNEQFF
TRBD2 | . | TRBJ2-1 | TRBV29-1 | TGCAGCTTTGGTGGGACAGCGGGAGGGCCGGGATCCTACAATGAGCAGTTCTTC | CSFGGTAGGPGSYNEQFF
TRBD1 | . | TRBJ1-4 | TRBV3-1 | TGTGCCAGCAGCCAGCAGGGGGCTGGTAATGAAAAACTGTTTTTT | CASSQQGAGNEKLFF
. | few | TRBJ2-3 | TRBV9 | TGTGCCAGCAGCGTATCAGGGATTGAGGATACGCAGTATTTT | CASSVSGIEDTQYF
. | . | TRBJ2-7 | TRBV9 | TGTGCCAGCAGCGTAGATGGAGGTCCCCAGGAGCAGTACTTC | CASSVDGGPQEQYF
. | . | TRBJ1-2 | TRBV20-1 | TGCAGTGCTCCCGGAGAGGCCGGCTACACCTTC | CSAPGEAGYTF
. | many | TRBJ1-1 | TRBV28 | TGTGCCAGCAGTTCTCAGTCTACAAGGGGCACTGAAGCTTTCTTT | CASSSQSTRGTEAFF
. | many | TRBJ2-5 | TRBV3-1 | TGTGCCAGCAGCCAAGTGCAGGGACCCCAAGAGACCCAGTACTTC | CASSQVQGPQETQYF
. | many | TRBJ2-7 | TRBV20-1 | TGCAGTGCCAATAGTCCGTTTTTTCCCTACGAGCAGTACTTC | CSANSPFFPYEQYF
. | few | TRBJ1-2 | TRBV20-1 | TGCAGTGCTAGAGTAGGGGGGGCGCGGAACTATGGCTACACCTTC | CSARVGGARNYGYTF
. | . | TRBJ1-3 | TRBV28 | TGTGCCAGCAGTTTATCGTATTCGATTGGAAACACCGTATATTTT | CASSLSYSIGNTVYF
. | many | TRBJ2-1 | TRBV7-3 | TGTGCCAGCAGCTTCACACTAGCCGCGTACAATGAGCAGTTCTTC | CASSFTLAAYNEQFF
. | few | TRBJ1-6 | TRBV28 | TGTGCCAGCAGGGAGCAGCGATATAATTCACCCCTCCACTTT | CASREQRYNSPLHF
TRBD2 | . | TRBJ2-2 | TRBV20-1 | TGCAGTGCTAGGCGGGTAGCGGGAGGGTCCGGGGAGCTGTTTTTT | CSARRVAGGSGELFF
. | . | TRBJ2-3 | TRBV5-1 | TGTGCCGTCCTAGCTGAGATCACAGATACGCAGTATTTT | CAVLAEITDTQYF
TRBD1 | many | TRBJ2-7 | TRBV10-3 | TGTGCCATCAGTGTCGGACAGGGGTACGAGCAGTACTTC | CAISVGQGYEQYF
. | few | TRBJ2-7 | TRBV28 | TGTGCCAGCAGTTGGAGCAGGACCTCCTACGAGCAGTACTTC | CASSWSRTSYEQYF
. | many | TRBJ1-1 | TRBV2 | TGTGCCAGCAGGGGGCACGAGGGACTCACTGAAGCTTTCTTT | CASRGHEGLTEAFF
. | few | TRBJ2-7 | TRBV20-1 | TGCAGTGGCCTAGCCCCCATCGAGCAGTACTTC | CSGLAPIEQYF
. | many | TRBJ1-2 | TRBV10-3 | TGTGCCATCAGTGAGTCGACAGATGGCTACACCTTC | CAISESTDGYTF
. | . | TRBJ2-1 | TRBV24-1 | TGTGCCACCGGGGGGGACAGTTCCCATGAGCAGTTCTTC | CATGGDSSHEQFF
TRBD1 | many | TRBJ1-1 | TRBV3-1 | TGTGCCAGCAGCCAAGTACTGGCGGAGGGGACAGGAGCTTTCTTT | CASSQVLAEGTGAFF
. | few | TRBJ2-7 | TRBV4-1 | TGCGCCAGCAGCCAAGATCGGACAAACACCTACGAGCAGTACTTC | CASSQDRTNTYEQYF
TRBD1 | . | TRBJ2-1 | TRBV6-1 | TGTGCCAGCAGGTCTATTACAGGGGCCTCCTACAATGAGCAGTTCTTC | CASRSITGASYNEQFF
. | . | TRBJ2-4 | TRBV27 | TGTGGCAGCAGTTTAGGGGGGGCCAAAAACATTCAGTACTTC | CGSSLGGAKNIQYF
. | many | TRBJ1-1 | TRBV28 | TGTGCCAGCAGTTTTGGGCCAGGACCCATGAACACTGAAGCTTTCTTT | CASSFGPGPMNTEAFF
. | many | TRBJ2-3 | TRBV5-1 | TGCGCCAGCAGCGACGCGCGGGCCCTAAGAGCAGATACGCAGTATTTT | CASSDARALRADTQYF
TRBD1 | . | TRBJ1-6 | TRBV29-1 | TGCAGCGTTGGTACAGGGGACAATTCACCCCTCCACTTT | CSVGTGDNSPLHF
. | few | TRBJ2-4 | TRBV5-8 | TGTGCCAGCAGTTCGAGCAAGGGGCTAGCCAAAAACATTCAGTACTTC | CASSSSKGLAKNIQYF
. | few | TRBJ2-7 | TRBV30 | TGTGCCTGGAGACGTGACTCCTACGAGCAGTACTTC | CAWRRDSYEQYF
. | many | TRBJ2-7 | TRBV27 | TGTGCCAGCAGCCCGATGGGACAATACGAGCAGTACTTC | CASSPMGQYEQYF
TRBD2 | . | TRBJ2-2 | TRBV28 | TGTGCCAGCAGTCCCGGGACTAGCTCGGCCGGGGAGCTGTTTTTT | CASSPGTSSAGELFF
TRBD1 | few | TRBJ2-6 | TRBV7-9 | TGTGCCAGCAGCTTAGACCGGACAGGGGGCGCTGGGGCCAACGTCCTGACTTTC | CASSLDRTGGAGANVLTF
. | many | TRBJ2-7 | TRBV12-3/TRBV12-4 | TGTGCCAGCAGTCCACAGGACGGTCCCTACGAGCAGTACTTC | CASSPQDGPYEQYF
TRBD1 | few | TRBJ2-7 | TRBV14 | TGTGCCAGCAGCCAAGATAAGGCGGTGGACAGGGGCTCCTACGAGCAGTACTTC | CASSQDKAVDRGSYEQYF
TRBD1 | many | TRBJ2-5 | TRBV28 | TGTGCCAGCAGTTTAGGGCCAGGGGGCCTAGAGACCCAGTACTTC | CASSLGPGGLETQYF
TRBD1 | many | TRBJ2-7 | TRBV28 | TGTGCCAGCAGATCCCCCGGGACAGAGGCCTACGAGCAGTACTTC | CASRSPGTEAYEQYF
. | many | TRBJ1-2 | TRBV3-1 | TGTGCCAGCAGCCAAGGGGGTGCTAACTATGGCTACACCTTC | CASSQGGANYGYTF
TRBD2 | few | TRBJ2-1 | TRBV5-5 | TGTGCCAGCAGCCCCCGGGGTGCGGGAGGCCGGGCTGAGCAGTTCTTC | CASSPRGAGGRAEQFF
TRBD2 | many | TRBJ2-2 | TRBV6-6 | TGTGCCAGCAGTTACGGGGGTAGCGGGAGCACCGGGGAGCTGTTTTTT | CASSYGGSGSTGELFF
. | many | TRBJ2-3 | TRBV4-2 | TGTGCCAGCAGCCAAGCCCCCAGGGAGGATACGCAGTATTTT | CASSQAPREDTQYF
TRBD2 | few | TRBJ2-7 | TRBV6-1 | TGTGCCAGCAGTCCCCCCGGGGTAGCGGGCCGATACGAGCAGTACTTC | CASSPPGVAGRYEQYF